This T cell receptor (beta chain) originates from a study of cytomegalovirus exposure and HLA in healthy donors. At the level of the study: The approximately 610 first-cohort repertoires shared a platform with the approximately 120 validation repertoires, as reported in a later analysis.

Assay: immunoSEQ multiplex PCR; the TCRdb copy retains only in-frame clones and omits some. The sample carries 70,000 to 75,000 clones, around 95% recorded once. V shed 6 bases and J 2 bases; nucleotides not matched to a gene: 3. The CDR3 has 13 residues. Germline V gene sequence: CDR1 SNHLY, CDR2 FYNNEI. Sequencing was carried out using PBMCs. The rearrangement joins TRBV2 to TRBJ2-7; 8 nucleotides line up with TRBD1. This receptor was identified in a woman under 30 in good health and CMV-seropositive. The CDR3 is CASRGTGAYEQYF. The CDR3 DNA sequence: TGTGCCAGCAGGGGGACAGGAGCCTACGAGCAGTACTTC.